This record concerns one TCR beta chain sequence. The antigen is not known. CDR3 length: 17 amino acids. V shed 0 bases, J shed 1 base, and the junction held 6 bases outside the gene matches. This record comes from a study of cytomegalovirus exposure and HLA in healthy donors. General study findings and limits: In a later analysis, CMV-associated beta chains were mostly HLA-associated, it appeared. In an earlier analysis, in some 500 donors, most V segments appeared productive either ~87% or ~30% of the time. A later examination showed that TCR association rates differed by HLA locus, with DRB1 most and HLA-C fewest.

The PCR contained 60 Vbeta and 13 Jbeta primers. TCRdb's copy holds only in-frame clones and misses some; the assay was immunoSEQ multiplex PCR. The sample holds some 150,000 clones, about four fifths seen once. This sequence was found in a woman under 30 in good health and CMV-seronegative. The material sequenced was PBMCs. This chain connects TRBV23-1 to TRBJ2-7; 10 bases are a match to TRBD1. TRBV23-1 is classed as an ORF, of uncertain function. The CDR3 protein is CASSQSVRTGGSYEQYF. The CDR3 DNA follows: TGCGCCAGCAGTCAATCTGTGAGGACAGGGGGGTCCTACGAGCAGTACTTC.